The T cell receptor (beta chain) described here comes from a study of T-cell memory formation after mild COVID-19. Study results and caveats: There was no confirmation that second-wave clones peaking on day 37 were SARS-CoV-2 specific.

CDR1 and CDR2 from the germline V gene are SNHLY and FYNNEI. The CDR3 covers 14 residues. With 1 base removed from V and 6 bases from J, the gap between germline ends came to 12 bases. To note about this clonotype: Its cognate antigen is unknown.

Libraries for TCRalpha and TCRbeta carried sample barcodes and unique molecular identifiers via 5'RACE. TCRdb re-called the 5' RACE reads with MiXCR, one entry per CDR3 protein. The repertoire has about 540,000 distinct CDR3 sequences, about a fifth of them found once; the top ten carry around 13%. The sample was PBMCs or a T cell subset sorted from them (not recorded which). The origin of this receptor is an adult woman who had mild COVID-19 (a few samples of this study predate the infection). Cell type and time point are not known. The chain has TRBV2 and TRBJ1-1; unclear D gene. The CDR3 sequence: CASSEVGGFSEAFF. The CDR3 nucleotides read TGTGCCAGCAGTGAAGTCGGAGGGTTCTCTGAAGCTTTCTTT.